This is a list of T cell receptor beta chains from one sample in a study of T cells in Graves' hyperthyroidism and ophthalmopathy. TCRdb reprocessed the multiplex PCR reads with MiXCR, giving one entry per CDR3 protein. This sample has under 600,000 distinct CDR3 sequences; more than 15% occur once, and the top ten carry less than 3.5%. Sequencing input: blood. The receptors derive from a woman aged 35 to 49 with Graves' ophthalmopathy. The CDR3 runs from the conserved cysteine through the conserved F or W. Each record gives: V gene, D gene, clone size, J gene, CDR3 protein, CDR3 DNA. A D gene is named only where the DNA matches it firmly. Clone sizes are given selectively: once, few, many, or a class where the clone is expanded.

TRBV3-1	NA	many	TRBJ1-1	CASSQRMENTEAFF	TGTGCCAGCAGCCAAAGGATGGAGAACACTGAAGCTTTCTTT
TRBV29-1	NA	many	TRBJ2-7	CSVEEQIWGEQYF	TGCAGCGTTGAGGAACAGATCTGGGGGGAGCAGTACTTC
TRBV6-2/TRBV6-3	NA	many	TRBJ2-1	CASSYSNRNEQFF	TGTGCCAGCAGTTACTCGAATCGGAATGAGCAGTTCTTC
TRBV11-1	TRBD2	NA	TRBJ2-1	CASRHGLAGGSYNEQFF	TGTGCCAGCAGGCATGGACTAGCGGGAGGGTCCTACAATGAGCAGTTCTTC
TRBV5-1	NA	NA	TRBJ2-5	CASSPLRFQETQYF	TGCGCCAGCAGTCCGCTGAGGTTTCAAGAGACCCAGTACTTC
TRBV20-1	TRBD1	NA	TRBJ2-4	CSASETGFENIQYF	TGCAGTGCTAGTGAGACAGGGTTCGAAAACATTCAGTACTTC
TRBV18	NA	few	TRBJ2-1	CASSPPSGGGGGEQFF	TGTGCCAGCTCACCCCCCTCAGGGGGGGGCGGGGGTGAGCAGTTCTTC
TRBV9	TRBD2	NA	TRBJ2-1	CASSVVGLAVNEQFF	TGTGCCAGCAGCGTAGTAGGACTAGCGGTGAATGAGCAGTTCTTC
TRBV15	NA	many	TRBJ2-2	CATSRGTGELFF	TGTGCCACCAGCAGAGGGACCGGGGAGCTGTTTTTT
TRBV10-3	TRBD1	few	TRBJ2-1	CATSRDRDNEQFF	TGTGCCACCAGTCGCGACAGGGACAATGAGCAGTTCTTC
TRBV20-1	NA	few	TRBJ1-4	CSASQVGEKLFF	TGCAGTGCTTCGCAGGTGGGAGAAAAACTGTTTTTT
TRBV13	NA	many	TRBJ2-1	CASSPSAGRHNEQFF	TGTGCCAGCAGCCCATCGGCGGGACGACACAATGAGCAGTTCTTC
TRBV20-1	TRBD2	few	TRBJ2-7	CSAGYSGNSYEQYF	TGCAGTGCTGGGTACAGCGGGAACTCCTACGAGCAGTACTTC
TRBV28	TRBD1	few	TRBJ2-6	CASTRTGSSSGANVLTF	TGTGCCAGCACCCGGACAGGGTCAAGCTCTGGGGCCAACGTCCTGACTTTC
TRBV18	NA	few	TRBJ2-7	CASSPLTMQGHNEQYF	TGTGCCAGCTCACCCCTCACGATGCAGGGTCACAACGAGCAGTACTTC
TRBV3-1	NA	many	TRBJ1-5	CASSQAVVGQPQHF	TGTGCCAGCAGCCAAGCCGTTGTCGGTCAGCCCCAGCATTTT
TRBV29-1	TRBD2	few	TRBJ2-7	CSVGTSSPYEQYF	TGCAGCGTCGGGACTAGCAGCCCCTACGAGCAGTACTTC
TRBV7-8	NA	many	TRBJ1-5	CASSLLAGNQPQHF	TGTGCCAGCAGCTTACTGGCAGGTAATCAGCCCCAGCATTTT
TRBV28	NA	many	TRBJ2-1	CASSPARVRDEQFF	TGTGCCAGCAGCCCCGCTAGGGTGCGCGATGAGCAGTTCTTC
TRBV6-1	NA	NA	TRBJ1-5	CASRLLNRTPQHF	TGTGCCAGCAGACTCCTGAACAGGACGCCCCAGCATTTT
TRBV6-1	NA	NA	TRBJ2-5	CASKRGIRETQYF	TGTGCCAGCAAACGAGGGATAAGGGAGACCCAGTACTTC
TRBV18	TRBD1	NA	TRBJ2-5	CASSPPGTGGPETQCF	TGTGCCAGCTCACCCCCGGGGACAGGGGGTCCGGAGACCCAGTGCTTC
TRBV11-2	TRBD1	many	TRBJ2-7	CASSVQQGWAYEQYF	TGTGCCAGCAGCGTACAACAGGGGTGGGCCTACGAGCAGTACTTC
TRBV19	NA	NA	TRBJ2-2	CASSKMGTNTGELFF	TGTGCCAGTAGCAAAATGGGGACGAACACCGGGGAGCTGTTTTTT
TRBV3-1	NA	many	TRBJ1-2	CASSQDGRFTTF	TGTGCCAGCAGCCAAGACGGCAGATTTACAACCTTC
TRBV12-3/TRBV12-4	TRBD2	many	TRBJ2-3	CASTKGLAGTDTQYF	TGTGCCAGCACCAAGGGACTAGCGGGAACTGATACGCAGTATTTT
TRBV4-1	TRBD1	NA	TRBJ1-1	CASSPRDRGANTEAFF	TGCGCCAGCAGCCCTCGTGACAGGGGCGCGAACACTGAAGCTTTCTTT
TRBV30	TRBD1	many	TRBJ2-5	CAWSVGQTYQETQYF	TGTGCCTGGAGTGTGGGACAGACCTACCAAGAGACCCAGTACTTC
TRBV10-1	NA	NA	TRBJ2-5	CASSFSGKETQYF	TGTGCCAGCAGTTTCTCCGGGAAGGAGACCCAGTACTTC
TRBV19	NA	few	TRBJ1-2	CASSHNREDYGYTF	TGTGCCAGTAGTCATAACAGGGAGGACTATGGCTACACCTTC
TRBV20-1	TRBD2	NA	TRBJ2-3	CSTFGGTSTDTQYF	TGCAGTACCTTCGGGGGGACTAGCACAGATACGCAGTATTTT
TRBV4-2	TRBD2	few	TRBJ2-7	CASSQESGDYEQYF	TGTGCCAGCAGCCAAGAAAGCGGGGACTACGAGCAGTACTTC
TRBV28	NA	many	TRBJ2-7	CASSFRPGRRRYEQYF	TGTGCCAGCAGTTTCCGGCCGGGACGCCGGAGGTACGAGCAGTACTTC
TRBV5-4	TRBD1	many	TRBJ2-1	CASSLPGTGINEQFF	TGTGCCAGCAGCTTGCCGGGGACAGGGATCAATGAGCAGTTCTTC
TRBV28	TRBD2	many	TRBJ2-1	CASHGGSLDEQFF	TGTGCCAGCCACGGCGGGAGTCTAGATGAGCAGTTCTTC
TRBV20-1	NA	few	TRBJ2-2	CSVGRTNTGELFF	TGCAGTGTGGGGCGAACAAACACCGGGGAGCTGTTTTTT
TRBV20-1	NA	NA	TRBJ1-1	CSASGQIFEAFF	TGCAGTGCCTCGGGACAAATATTTGAAGCTTTCTTT
TRBV3-1	NA	many	TRBJ2-7	CASSHSMGGEQYF	TGTGCCAGCAGCCATAGTATGGGCGGCGAGCAGTACTTC
TRBV30	NA	many	TRBJ1-5	CAWSDVGNQPQHF	TGTGCCTGGAGTGATGTCGGCAATCAGCCCCAGCATTTT
TRBV30	TRBD1	many	TRBJ2-2	CAWSHRGQDTGELFF	TGTGCCTGGAGTCACAGGGGGCAGGACACCGGGGAGCTGTTTTTT
TRBV4-2	TRBD2	NA	TRBJ2-1	CASSQGTSGSRAEQFF	TGTGCCAGCAGCCAAGGGACTAGCGGGAGCAGGGCTGAGCAGTTCTTC
TRBV27	NA	many	TRBJ1-1	CASSFHRAFGTEAFF	TGTGCCAGCAGTTTTCACAGGGCTTTCGGTACTGAAGCTTTCTTT
TRBV29-1	NA	few	TRBJ1-3	CSVLYEGNTIYF	TGCAGCGTTCTGTACGAAGGAAACACCATATATTTT
TRBV6-1	NA	few	TRBJ2-6	CASSDAPTVSGANVLTF	TGTGCCAGCAGTGATGCTCCCACCGTCTCTGGGGCCAACGTCCTGACTTTC
TRBV5-1	NA	many	TRBJ2-5	CASSFSPPQETQYF	TGCGCCAGCAGCTTCTCTCCACCCCAAGAGACCCAGTACTTC
TRBV20-1	NA	many	TRBJ2-7	CSAREVTGTNYEQYF	TGCAGTGCTAGAGAGGTTACCGGGACAAACTACGAGCAGTACTTC
TRBV13	NA	NA	TRBJ2-7	CASSFSVGFPTYEQYF	TGTGCCAGCAGCTTCTCAGTGGGCTTTCCGACCTACGAGCAGTACTTC
TRBV20-1	TRBD2	few	TRBJ2-1	CSASFSGLAGLRGEQFF	TGCAGTGCTAGCTTTTCGGGACTAGCGGGGCTCAGGGGGGAGCAGTTCTTC
TRBV20-1	NA	many	TRBJ1-1	CSARNGGFGSFF	TGCAGTGCTAGAAATGGAGGGTTCGGATCTTTCTTT
TRBV6-1	TRBD1	NA	TRBJ1-4	CASRYRDSEKLFF	TGTGCCAGCAGGTATCGGGACAGTGAAAAACTGTTTTTT
TRBV28	TRBD2	many	TRBJ2-1	CASSLEEDSGRTFF	TGTGCCAGCAGTTTAGAGGAAGATAGCGGGCGTACGTTCTTC
TRBV5-1	TRBD1	few	TRBJ1-1	CASSLINDPTGSTEAFF	TGCGCCAGCAGCTTGATCAATGATCCGACAGGGAGCACTGAAGCTTTCTTT
TRBV9	NA	many	TRBJ2-1	CASSGGLEQFF	TGTGCCAGCAGCGGGGGACTTGAGCAGTTCTTC